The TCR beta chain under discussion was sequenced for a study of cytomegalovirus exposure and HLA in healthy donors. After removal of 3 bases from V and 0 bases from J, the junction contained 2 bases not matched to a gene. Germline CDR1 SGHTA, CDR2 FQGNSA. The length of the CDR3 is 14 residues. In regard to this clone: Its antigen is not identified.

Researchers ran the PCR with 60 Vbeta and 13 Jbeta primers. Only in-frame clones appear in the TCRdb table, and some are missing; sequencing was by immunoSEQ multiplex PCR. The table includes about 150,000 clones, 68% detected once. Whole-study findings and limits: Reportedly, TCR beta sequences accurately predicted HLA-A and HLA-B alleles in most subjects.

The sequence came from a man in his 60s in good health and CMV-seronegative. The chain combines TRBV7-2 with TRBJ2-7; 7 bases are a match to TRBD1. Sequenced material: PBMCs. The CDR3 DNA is TGTGCCAGCAGCTTCCCAGGGGGCTCCTACGAGCAGTACTTC. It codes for CASSFPGGSYEQYF.